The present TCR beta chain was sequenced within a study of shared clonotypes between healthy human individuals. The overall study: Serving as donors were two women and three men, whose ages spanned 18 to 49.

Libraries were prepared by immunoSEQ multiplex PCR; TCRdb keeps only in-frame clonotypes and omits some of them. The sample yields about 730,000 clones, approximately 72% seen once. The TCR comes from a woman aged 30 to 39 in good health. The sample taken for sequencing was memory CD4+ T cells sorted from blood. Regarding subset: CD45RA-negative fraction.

CDR3 region: CASSFPNRGNYGYTF. For the CDR3, the DNA is TGTGCCAGCAGTTTCCCAAATAGGGGAAACTATGGCTACACCTTC. The chain is built from TRBV28 and TRBJ1-2, with D possibly TRBD1 on 5 matching bases. V was clipped by 3 bases and J by 2 bases, with 13 bases between them. This CDR3 has 15 residues. In germline, CDR1 is MDHEN, CDR2 SYDVKM.